This TCR beta chain was recorded in a study of blood T cell repertoires in COVID-19. Deletions cut 0 bases from V and 5 bases from J, with 13 bases between. Germline lookup yields CDR1 MNHNY and CDR2 SVGAGI (reference sequence). This CDR3 is 15 amino acids long. Per the original methods: Amplifying reference gene primers gave estimates of nucleated cell counts. Sequencing was performed with immunoSEQ multiplex PCR; in TCRdb, only in-frame clones are kept and a portion is missing. V, J and clone size are taken as reported in that table, and D and trimming were inferred from the DNA itself. The sample lists 130,000 or so clones, roughly 90% seen once, with approximately 8% in the top ten.

The chain combines TRBV6-6 with TRBJ2-5; tentative D call: TRBD1 (5 bases). This TCR was sampled from a man aged 45-60 years with acute or convalescent COVID-19. Sequenced material: peripheral blood. The chain's CDR3 is CASSYSQGKGETQYF. The CDR3 DNA follows: TGTGCCAGCAGTTACTCGCAAGGAAAGGGGGAGACCCAGTACTTC.